This T cell receptor (beta chain) was profiled in a study of metastatic and nonmetastatic thyroid tumors. Study-level background: Repertoire comparisons spanned blood and tumor or nodule tissue from malignant and benign thyroid patients.

Trimming cost V 6 bases and J 6 bases, with 17 bases left between them. The CDR3 has 14 residues. There were no patients who had received any treatment before thyroid surgery. TCRdb recomputed clones from the PCR reads via MiXCR. The table has fewer than 45,000 clones, about a fifth seen once. The clonotype comes from a female donor with papillary thyroid cancer or a benign thyroid nodule (not recorded which). Some clones in this sample may be carry-over from other donors' samples. The specimen was blood. The V and J genes are TRBV12-3 or TRBV12-4 and TRBJ1-1, with a possible D match to TRBD1 (5 bases). The CDR3: CASSKGASGAEAFF. The CDR3 DNA reads as TGTGCCAGCAGCAAAGGGGCCAGTGGGGCTGAAGCTTTCTTT.